This T cell receptor beta chain is drawn from a study of shared clonotypes between healthy human individuals. Study results and caveats: A few donors had 5% to 6.5% of their naive CD4 clonotypes in common.

A word on this clone: Its antigen is not identified.

Per the study methods: ImmunoSEQ supplied junction-only sequences lacking quality scores, so filtering was different. Profiling relied on immunoSEQ multiplex PCR, and the TCRdb table lists in-frame clones only, not all of them. Clone size and the V and J calls come from that table; the DNA yielded D and trimming. This table has about 1.1 million clones, 70% to 85% appearing once. This CDR3 is 13 amino acids long. The ends were cut back, 6 bases at V and 4 bases at J, with 11 bases in the middle. Germline CDR1 SGDLS, CDR2 YYNGEE. The source of this sequence is a man between 18 and 29 years old in good health. Some clones in this sample may be carry-over from other donors' samples. The chain combines TRBV9 with TRBJ1-3; weak D call: TRBD1 (5 bases). The sample was memory CD4+ T cells from PBMCs. Subset in this sample: CD45RA-negative fraction. CDR3 residues: CASNSGDGNTIYF. In DNA form, the CDR3 reads TGTGCCAGCAACTCCGGGGACGGAAACACCATATATTTT.